The 22 T cell receptor beta chains reported below all come from one sample, sequenced in a study of blood T cell repertoires in COVID-19. TCRdb's table, derived via immunoSEQ multiplex PCR, lists solely in-frame clones and lacks some. In the table there are approximately 90,000 clones, more than 60% of which are singletons. Sequencing was performed on peripheral blood. These TCRs come from a human donor in a cohort sampled during active COVID-19.

The genes are TRBV7-9 and TRBJ1-4, with 7 bases matching TRBD1. The V gene end was trimmed by 2 bases and the J gene end by 8 bases; junction bases not matched to a gene: 5. The CDR3 loop spans 14 amino acids. Germline V lookup: CDR1 SEHNR, CDR2 FQNEAQ (reference sequence). The CDR3 nucleotides read TGTGCCAGCAGCTTATCCAGGGGGGCCGAAAAACTGTTTTTT. The encoded protein is CASSLSRGAEKLFF.

The chain links TRBV5-1 to TRBJ2-5; 7 bases map to TRBD1. V was clipped by 4 bases and J by 4 bases; unmatched bases: 7. CDR3 length equals 14 residues. Germline V CDR1 and CDR2: SGHRS, YFSETQ. CDR3 DNA sequence: TGCGCCAGCAGCCCGGATAGGGGGCGAGAGACCCAGTACTTC. This encodes CASSPDRGRETQYF.

V gene TRBV5-4 combines with J gene TRBJ2-1; a possible D gene is TRBD2 (6 bases). V was cut by 6 bases and J by 6 bases, with 19 bases left in between. This CDR3 has 15 residues. Germline CDR1 is SGHNT and CDR2 is YYREEE (reference sequence). The CDR3 DNA reads as TGTGCCAGCAACCTCCCAGCGGGTCCCGTCAATGAGCAGTTCTTC. Translation: CASNLPAGPVNEQFF. The variable domain in full, completed from reference TRBV5-4 and TRBJ2-1, reads ETGVTQSPTHLIKTRGQQVTLRCSSQSGHNTVSWYQQALGQGPQFIFQYYREEENGRGNFPPRFSGLQFPNYSSELNVNALELDDSALYLCASNLPAGPVNEQFFGPGTRLTVL.

The chain recombines TRBV7-3 with TRBJ2-1; 10 bases are a match to TRBD2. The CDR3 is 16 residues long. V gave up 1 base and J gave up 4 bases; unmatched junction bases: 4. Germline assignment: CDR1 SGHTA and CDR2 FQGTGA. CDR3: CASSLIGTSVYNEQFF. CDR3 in DNA: TGTGCCAGCAGCTTAATAGGGACTAGCGTATACAATGAGCAGTTCTTC.

The chain recombines TRBV3-1 (or the pseudogene TRBV3-2) with TRBJ2-7; 10 bases are shared with TRBD2. V dropped 6 bases and J dropped 0; count of bases not matched to a gene: 8. The length of the CDR3 is 16 residues. Germline V gene sequence: CDR1 LGHDT, CDR2 YNNKEL (reference sequence). The CDR3 bases are TGTGCCAGCAGTCCGAAACTAGCGGGGCGCTCCTACGAGCAGTACTTC. It codes for CASSPKLAGRSYEQYF.

This rearrangement joins TRBV24-1 to TRBJ2-5; weak D call: TRBD2 (6 bases). Trimming left V 7 bases short and J 1 base short, with 9 bases between. The CDR3 contains 13 residues. In germline, CDR1 is KGHDR, CDR2 SFDVKD. CDR3 protein: CATRGGAQETQYF. In DNA, the CDR3 is TGTGCCACCAGGGGCGGGGCCCAAGAGACCCAGTACTTC.

This sequence joins TRBV5-5 and TRBJ2-1; TRBD2 matches at 10 bases. The CDR3 length is 16 residues. Germline CDR1 and CDR2: SGHKS and YYEKEE (reference sequence). The V and J ends lost 0 bases and 8 bases, in that order; junction bases with no gene match: 8. The chain's CDR3 is CASSLEPSGRGYEQFF. In DNA, the CDR3 is TGTGCCAGCAGCTTGGAACCTAGCGGGAGAGGTTATGAGCAGTTCTTC.

V usage is TRBV7-9 and J usage is TRBJ2-1; TRBD2 aligns across 7 bases. This CDR3 has 15 residues. With V trimmed by 5 bases and J by 0 bases, 4 bases remained unmatched. The germline CDR1 and CDR2 sequences are SEHNR and FQNEAQ (reference sequence). CDR3 in amino acids: CASSPGRSSYNEQFF. DNA of the CDR3: TGTGCCAGCAGCCCCGGGAGGAGCTCCTACAATGAGCAGTTCTTC. The entire variable domain, with the rest obtained from reference TRBV7-9 and TRBJ2-1, is as follows: DTGVSQNPRHKITKRGQNVTFRCDPISEHNRLYWYRQTLGQGPEFLTYFQNEAQLEKSRLLSDRFSAERPKGSFSTLEIQRTEQGDSAMYLCASSPGRSSYNEQFFGPGTRLTVL.

V gene TRBV11-3 combines with J gene TRBJ2-3; D gene unclear. Trimming took 4 bases from V and 4 from J, leaving 9 bases between them. The CDR3 is 13 residues long. Germline assignment: CDR1 SGHNT and CDR2 YENEEA. In DNA form, the CDR3 reads TGTGCCAGCAGCTACCAGGCCCCAGATACGCAGTATTTT. Translated, it gives CASSYQAPDTQYF.

The V call is TRBV7-2, the J call TRBJ2-1, with TRBD2 matching over 12 bases. CDR1 is SGHTA and CDR2 is FQGNSA in the germline V gene. The CDR3 spans 15 residues. Trimming cost V 5 bases and J 3 bases; bases outside gene matches: 2. The CDR3 region is CASSPGLAGYNEQFF. CDR3 in DNA: TGTGCCAGCAGCCCGGGACTAGCGGGCTACAATGAGCAGTTCTTC. Based on the CDR3 plus reference TRBV7-2 and TRBJ2-1, the full variable domain is GAGVSQSPSNKVTEKGKDVELRCDPISGHTALYWYRQSLGQGLEFLIYFQGNSAPDKSGLPSDRFSAERTGGSVSTLTIQRTQQEDSAVYLCASSPGLAGYNEQFFGPGTRLTVL.

The chain links TRBV4-3 to TRBJ2-3, with a tentative D call TRBD2 (5 bases). The CDR3 extends over 15 amino acids. Trimming left V 0 bases short and J 6 bases short, with 13 bases between. The V gene's germline CDR1 is LGHNA and CDR2 YSLEER. CDR3 residues: CASSQDHKGADTQYF. CDR3 nucleotide sequence: TGCGCCAGCAGCCAAGACCACAAGGGAGCCGATACGCAGTATTTT.

The J gene is TRBJ2-3, the V gene TRBV5-6; 7 bases align to TRBD1. This CDR3 spans 15 amino acids. With V trimmed by 4 bases and J by 0 bases, 5 bases remained unmatched. The germline V gene encodes CDR1 SGHDT and CDR2 YYEEEE. CDR3 in amino acids: CASSARQGSTDTQYF. The CDR3 region has the DNA TGTGCCAGCAGCGCCCGACAGGGAAGCACAGATACGCAGTATTTT.

The chain links TRBV7-8 to TRBJ1-2, with D possibly TRBD1 on 5 matching bases. Germline CDR1 is SGHVS and CDR2 is FQNEAQ. V lost 5 bases and J 7 bases, leaving 20 bases between the germline ends. This CDR3 is 15 amino acids long. The DNA for the CDR3 is TGTGCCAGCAGCGCCGCGGGGCAGGGATATGGTGGCTACACCTTC. It encodes CASSAAGQGYGGYTF.

This clone was recorded a few times. The chain is built from TRBV4-3 and TRBJ1-2, with 10 positions matching TRBD1. Per germline, CDR1 LGHNA and CDR2 YSLEER. Trimming at V came to 5 bases and at J to 7 bases, leaving 10 bases not matched to a gene. This CDR3 has 15 amino acids. CDR3 in amino acids: CASSTLDRGRRGYTF. Written as DNA, the CDR3 is TGCGCCAGCAGCACCCTAGACAGGGGGCGGCGTGGCTACACCTTC.

V usage is TRBV5-1 and J usage is TRBJ2-3, with D perhaps matching TRBD2 (5 bases). Germline CDR1 and CDR2: SGHRS and YFSETQ. The CDR3 sequence is 15 residues long. V lost 4 bases to trimming and J lost 1 base, with 13 bases between them. CDR3 protein: CASSTSGAGTDTQYF. The DNA for the CDR3 is TGCGCCAGCAGCACAAGTGGAGCGGGCACAGATACGCAGTATTTT.

This rearrangement joins TRBV25-1 to TRBJ1-2, with a weak D call TRBD1 (5 bases). Trimming removed 7 bases from V and 4 bases from J, with 13 bases in between. Germline CDR1 and CDR2: MGHDK and SYGVNS. CDR3 size: 13 residues. The CDR3 DNA follows: TGTGCCAGCATGGCAGGGCTTGGCTATGGCTACACCTTC. Protein: CASMAGLGYGYTF.

For this clone: The junction departs from the called germline gene at one end, perhaps through a read error. The chain carries TRBV5-4 and TRBJ2-7, with D possibly matching TRBD2 (6 bases). CDR3 size: 15 residues. CDR1 is SGHNT and CDR2 is YYREEE in the germline V gene (reference sequence). CDR3 bases: TGTGCCTGCAGCGCAACCGGGCCCTGGCGGGGCGAGCAGTACTTC. This sequence encodes CACSATGPWRGEQYF.

The gene calls are TRBV11-2 and TRBJ2-1, with 11 nucleotides matching TRBD2. The ends lost 5 bases at V and 3 bases at J; junction bases unmatched: 6. Germline loops: CDR1 SGHAT, CDR2 FQNNGV. CDR3 length: 16 residues. CDR3 coding DNA: TGTGCCAGCAGCCTCACCGGGACTAGCGGCTACAATGAGCAGTTCTTC. Its protein product is CASSLTGTSGYNEQFF.

The genes are TRBV5-1 and TRBJ1-4, with 9 bases fitting TRBD1. Unmatched junction bases numbered 10, after V lost 2 bases and J lost 8 bases. The length of the CDR3 is 16 residues. Germline V lookup: CDR1 SGHRS, CDR2 YFSETQ. CDR3 in amino acids: CASSLTPGQGEEKLFF. The CDR3 bases are TGCGCCAGCAGCTTAACCCCGGGACAGGGAGAAGAAAAACTGTTTTTT.

The chain joins TRBV28 to TRBJ1-1; maybe TRBD1 (5 bases). CDR1 is MDHEN and CDR2 is SYDVKM in the germline V gene. V lost 3 bases to trimming and J lost 5 bases, with 7 bases between them. The CDR3 is 12 amino acids. The CDR3 coding sequence is TGTGCCAGCAGTTTCCGGGGGACTGAAGCTTTCTTT. Amino acid sequence: CASSFRGTEAFF.

The rearrangement uses TRBV7-2 and TRBJ2-5, with D uncertain. Germline-derived CDR1 and CDR2 are SGHTA and FQGNSA. Trimming took off 2 bases at V and 1 base at J, with 11 bases between the two ends. The CDR3 runs to 15 residues. In DNA form, the CDR3 reads TGTGCCAGCAGCTTATTTGGCGGATCCCAAGAGACCCAGTACTTC. It translates to CASSLFGGSQETQYF.

This clone was found once. The V call is TRBV29-1, the J call TRBJ2-7; possible D gene TRBD2, 6 bases. This CDR3 comprises 13 residues. The V gene lost 6 bases and the J gene lost 2 bases, with 14 bases spanning the gap. The germline gives CDR1 SQVTM, CDR2 ANQGSEA. The CDR3: CSVGLGLTYEQYF. As DNA, the CDR3 is TGCAGCGTGGGACTGGGCCTTACCTACGAGCAGTACTTC.